The following is a T cell receptor beta chain sequence with its context. This record belongs to a study of identical twins. V gave up 1 base and J gave up 7 bases, with 11 bases separating them. This CDR3 has 13 amino acids. TCRdb re-derived calls from the 5' RACE reads in MiXCR, one entry per CDR3 protein. The data show 1.5 million to 2 million distinct CDR3 sequences, more than 30% seen once. The specimen was cord blood. The chain is built from TRBV12-3 or TRBV12-4 and TRBJ2-7; D is unclear. This TCR was recovered from a newborn girl in good health. CDR3 residues: CASSLGWSAEQYF. Here the CDR3 DNA reads TGTGCCAGCAGTTTAGGATGGAGTGCAGAGCAGTACTTC.